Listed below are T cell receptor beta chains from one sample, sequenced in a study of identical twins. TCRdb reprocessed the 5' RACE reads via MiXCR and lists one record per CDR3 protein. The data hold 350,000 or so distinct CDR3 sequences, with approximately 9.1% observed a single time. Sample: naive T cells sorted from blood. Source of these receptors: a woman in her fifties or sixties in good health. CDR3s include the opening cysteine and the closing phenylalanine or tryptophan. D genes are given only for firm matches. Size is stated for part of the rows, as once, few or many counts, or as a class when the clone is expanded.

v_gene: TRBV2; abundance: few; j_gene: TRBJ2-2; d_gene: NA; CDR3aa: CASSELQTNTGELFF; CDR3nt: TGTGCCAGCAGTGAACTGCAAACGAACACCGGGGAGCTGTTTTTT
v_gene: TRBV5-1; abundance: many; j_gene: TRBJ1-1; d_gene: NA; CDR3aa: CASSFGGGTEAFF; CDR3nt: TGCGCCAGCAGCTTCGGAGGTGGCACTGAAGCTTTCTTT
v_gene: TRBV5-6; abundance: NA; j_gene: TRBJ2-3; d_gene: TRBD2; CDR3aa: CASSSSPSGRTDTQYF; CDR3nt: TGTGCCAGCAGCTCGTCCCCTAGCGGGAGAACAGATACGCAGTATTTT
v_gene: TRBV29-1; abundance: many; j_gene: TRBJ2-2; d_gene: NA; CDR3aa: CSVGKGNTGELFF; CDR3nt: TGCAGCGTTGGGAAGGGTAACACCGGGGAGCTGTTTTTT
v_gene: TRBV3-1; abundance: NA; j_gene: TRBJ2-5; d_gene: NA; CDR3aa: CASSQGSGAPRAQYF; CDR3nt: TGTGCCAGCAGCCAAGGATCCGGGGCCCCCCGGGCCCAGTACTTC
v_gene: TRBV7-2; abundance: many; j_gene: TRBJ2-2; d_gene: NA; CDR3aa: CASSFQVGELFF; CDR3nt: TGTGCCAGCAGCTTTCAGGTCGGGGAGCTGTTTTTT
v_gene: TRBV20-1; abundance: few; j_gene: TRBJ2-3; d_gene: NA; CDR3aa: CSARGPAASTDTQYF; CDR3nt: TGCAGTGCTAGGGGGCCGGCGGCTAGCACAGATACGCAGTATTTT
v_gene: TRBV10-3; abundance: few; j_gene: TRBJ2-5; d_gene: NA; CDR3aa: CATWSPGRSETQYF; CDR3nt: TGTGCCACCTGGTCGCCCGGACGGTCAGAGACCCAGTACTTC
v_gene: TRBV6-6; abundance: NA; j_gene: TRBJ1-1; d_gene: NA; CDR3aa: CASSYGVRTEAFF; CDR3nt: TGTGCCAGCAGTTACGGAGTGCGCACTGAAGCTTTCTTT
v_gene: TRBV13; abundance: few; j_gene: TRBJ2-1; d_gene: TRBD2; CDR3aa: CASSPGRIQSGLAGVRAYNEQFF; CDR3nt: TGTGCCAGCAGCCCGGGACGGATACAATCGGGACTAGCGGGAGTGAGGGCCTACAATGAGCAGTTCTTC
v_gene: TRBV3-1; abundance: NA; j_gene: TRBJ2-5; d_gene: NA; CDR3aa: CAITGGPGETQYF; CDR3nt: TGTGCCATCACCGGAGGGCCGGGGGAGACCCAGTACTTC
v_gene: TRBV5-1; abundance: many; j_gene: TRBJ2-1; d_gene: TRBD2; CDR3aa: CASSLGAGGHNEQFF; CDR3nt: TGCGCCAGCAGCTTGGGAGCGGGAGGTCACAATGAGCAGTTCTTC
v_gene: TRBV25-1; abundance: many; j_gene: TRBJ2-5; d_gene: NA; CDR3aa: CASSELVETQYF; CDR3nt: TGTGCCAGCAGTGAGTTGGTAGAGACCCAGTACTTC
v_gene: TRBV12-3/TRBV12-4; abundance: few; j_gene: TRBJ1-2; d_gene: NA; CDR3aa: CASSLSRRNNYGYTF; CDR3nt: TGTGCCAGCAGTTTATCGAGGAGAAACAACTATGGCTACACCTTC
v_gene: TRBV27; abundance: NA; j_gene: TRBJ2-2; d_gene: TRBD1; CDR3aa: CASSRTWTGANTGELFF; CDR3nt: TGTGCCAGCAGTCGAACTTGGACAGGGGCGAACACCGGGGAGCTGTTTTTT
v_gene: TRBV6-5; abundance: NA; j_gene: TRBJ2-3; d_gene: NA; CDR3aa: CASSYFQTPTDTQYF; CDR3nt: TGTGCCAGCAGTTATTTCCAGACCCCCACAGATACGCAGTATTTT
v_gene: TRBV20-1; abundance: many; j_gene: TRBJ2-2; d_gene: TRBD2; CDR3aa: CSAPGLAGGLDGELFF; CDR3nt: TGCAGTGCTCCCGGACTAGCGGGAGGGTTGGACGGGGAGCTGTTTTTT
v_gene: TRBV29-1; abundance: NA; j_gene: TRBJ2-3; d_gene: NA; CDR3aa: CSVAPDTQYF; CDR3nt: TGCAGCGTCGCCCCTGATACGCAGTATTTT
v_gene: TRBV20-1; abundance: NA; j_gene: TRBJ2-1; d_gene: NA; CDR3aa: CSARSGQSEQFF; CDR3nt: TGCAGTGCTAGATCAGGACAGAGCGAGCAGTTCTTC
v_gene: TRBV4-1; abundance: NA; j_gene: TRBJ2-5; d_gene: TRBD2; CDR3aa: CASSQDQLTSGRPGEETQYF; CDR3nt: TGCGCCAGCAGCCAAGACCAACTGACTAGCGGGAGGCCCGGAGAAGAGACCCAGTACTTC
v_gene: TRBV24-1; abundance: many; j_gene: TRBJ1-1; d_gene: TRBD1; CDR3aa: CATGGQRDEAFF; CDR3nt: TGTGCCACCGGGGGACAGAGGGATGAAGCTTTCTTT
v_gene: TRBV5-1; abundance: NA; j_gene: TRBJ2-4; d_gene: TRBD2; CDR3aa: CASSALGTSGIAKNIQYF; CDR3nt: TGCGCCAGCAGCGCGCTCGGGACTAGCGGGATAGCCAAAAACATTCAGTACTTC
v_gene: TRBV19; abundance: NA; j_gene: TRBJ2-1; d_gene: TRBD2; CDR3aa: CASSIYGLAIDEQFF; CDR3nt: TGTGCCAGTAGTATCTACGGACTAGCTATCGATGAGCAGTTCTTC
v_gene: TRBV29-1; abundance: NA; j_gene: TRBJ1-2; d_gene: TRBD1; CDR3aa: CSVNRQGNYGYTF; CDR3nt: TGCAGCGTTAACAGACAGGGGAACTATGGCTACACCTTC
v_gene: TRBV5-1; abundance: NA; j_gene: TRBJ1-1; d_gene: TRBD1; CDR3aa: CASSLGTGWDTEAFF; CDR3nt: TGCGCCAGCAGCTTGGGGACAGGGTGGGACACTGAAGCTTTCTTT
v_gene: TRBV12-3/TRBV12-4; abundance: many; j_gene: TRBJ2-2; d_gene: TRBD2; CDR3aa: CASSPMPSGGTGELFF; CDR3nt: TGTGCCAGCTCTCCTATGCCCTCGGGGGGGACCGGGGAGCTGTTTTTT
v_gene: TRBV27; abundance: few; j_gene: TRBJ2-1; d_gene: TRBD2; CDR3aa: CASSLGTSGRIGNEQFF; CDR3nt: TGTGCCAGCAGTTTAGGGACTAGCGGGAGGATCGGCAATGAGCAGTTCTTC
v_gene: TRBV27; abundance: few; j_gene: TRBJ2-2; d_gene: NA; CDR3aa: CASAFGGGGELFF; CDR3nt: TGTGCCAGCGCCTTTGGGGGTGGGGGGGAGCTGTTTTTT
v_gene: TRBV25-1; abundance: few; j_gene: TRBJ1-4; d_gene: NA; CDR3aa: CASSRVGGEKLFF; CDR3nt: TGTGCCAGCAGTAGAGTCGGAGGGGAAAAACTGTTTTTT
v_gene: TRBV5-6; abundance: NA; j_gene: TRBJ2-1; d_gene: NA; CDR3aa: CASSSGSVEQFF; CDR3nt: TGTGCCAGCAGCTCCGGATCGGTTGAGCAGTTCTTC
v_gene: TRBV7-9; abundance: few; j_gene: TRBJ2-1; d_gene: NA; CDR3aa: CAVENGAVYNEQFF; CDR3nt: TGTGCCGTAGAAAACGGAGCAGTCTACAATGAGCAGTTCTTC
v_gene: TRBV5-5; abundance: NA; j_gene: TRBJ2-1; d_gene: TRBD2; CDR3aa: CASSLGLAGGTEDYNEQFF; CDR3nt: TGTGCCAGCAGCTTGGGACTAGCGGGAGGGACCGAGGACTACAATGAGCAGTTCTTC
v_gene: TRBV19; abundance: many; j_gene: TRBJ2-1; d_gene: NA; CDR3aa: CASGRFGNEQFF; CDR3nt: TGTGCCAGTGGTCGGTTTGGGAATGAGCAGTTCTTC
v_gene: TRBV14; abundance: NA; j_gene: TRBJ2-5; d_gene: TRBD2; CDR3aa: CASSQTGGATQYF; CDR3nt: TGTGCCAGCAGCCAAACGGGAGGGGCGACCCAGTACTTC
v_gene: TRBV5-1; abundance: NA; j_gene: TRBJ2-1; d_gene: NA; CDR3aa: CASSLNGVSYNEQFF; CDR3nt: TGCGCCAGCAGCTTGAACGGTGTCTCCTACAATGAGCAGTTCTTC
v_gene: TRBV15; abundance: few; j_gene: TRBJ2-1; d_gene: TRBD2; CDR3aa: CATSRDHQRGEQFF; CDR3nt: TGTGCCACCAGCAGAGATCATCAGCGGGGGGAGCAGTTCTTC
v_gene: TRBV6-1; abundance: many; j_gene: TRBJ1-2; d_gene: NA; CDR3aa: CASSEAVGANYGYTF; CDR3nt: TGTGCCAGCAGTGAAGCGGTGGGCGCTAACTATGGCTACACCTTC
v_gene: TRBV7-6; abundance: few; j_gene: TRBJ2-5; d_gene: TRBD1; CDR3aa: CASSWDRDLQETQYF; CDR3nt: TGTGCCAGCAGCTGGGACAGGGATCTTCAAGAGACCCAGTACTTC
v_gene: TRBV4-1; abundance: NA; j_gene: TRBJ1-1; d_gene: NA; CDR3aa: CASSQALGGGAFF; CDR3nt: TGCGCCAGCAGCCAAGCTTTGGGGGGGGGAGCTTTCTTT
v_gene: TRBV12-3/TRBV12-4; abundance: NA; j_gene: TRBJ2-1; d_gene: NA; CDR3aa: CASSDPRVRASDEQFF; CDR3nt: TGTGCCAGCAGCGACCCCCGCGTGAGGGCCTCGGATGAGCAGTTCTTC
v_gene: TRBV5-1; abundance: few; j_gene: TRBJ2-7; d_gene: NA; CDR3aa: CASSLLGGGYEQYF; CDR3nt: TGCGCCAGCAGCCTACTAGGAGGAGGTTACGAGCAGTACTTC